Following are 30 T cell receptor beta chains from one sample sequenced in a study of blood T cell repertoires in COVID-19. Profiled with immunoSEQ multiplex PCR; TCRdb holds only in-frame clones, not every one. The table records hundreds of thousands of clones, about 85% of them present only once. Specimen: PBMCs or T cells enriched from blood (not recorded which). The receptors originated from a woman younger than 45 with acute COVID-19.

This chain connects TRBV7-9 to TRBJ1-1; the match to TRBD1 covers 7 bases. The ends lost 1 base at V and 7 bases at J; junction bases unmatched: 3. This CDR3 comprises 13 residues. Looked up from germline, CDR1 is SEHNR and CDR2 is FQNEAQ (reference sequence). CDR3: CASSLVQGGEAFF. The CDR3 DNA is TGTGCCAGCAGCTTAGTTCAGGGGGGTGAAGCTTTCTTT.

The rearrangement links TRBV15 to TRBJ1-4; no firm D call. The V gene's germline CDR1 is LNHNV and CDR2 YYDKDF (reference sequence). CDR3 size: 12 residues. The V end was cut by 5 bases, the J end by 7 bases, with 8 bases between. CDR3 amino acids: CATSGSSEKLFF. CDR3 DNA sequence: TGTGCCACCAGCGGTTCTAGTGAAAAACTGTTTTTT.

CDR3 residues: CASSSRQTSGTYNEQFF. In nucleotides, the CDR3 is TGCGCCAGCAGCTCCCGCCAGACTAGCGGGACCTACAATGAGCAGTTCTTC. The chain has TRBV5-1 and TRBJ2-1; 11 bases fit TRBD2. With V trimmed by 3 bases and J by 2 bases, 7 bases remained unmatched. The CDR3 runs to 17 residues. Germline CDR1 is SGHRS and CDR2 is YFSETQ.

DNA of the CDR3: TGTGCCAGTTTACCCGGGACAGGGGTCGCCTATGGCTACACCTTC. It codes for CASLPGTGVAYGYTF. The V and J genes are TRBV19 and TRBJ1-2; 10 bases line up with TRBD1. The CDR3 spans 15 residues. Germline V CDR1 and CDR2: LNHDA, SQIVND (reference sequence). V lost 8 bases, J lost 4 bases, and 10 bases stayed unmatched.

The J gene is TRBJ1-3, the V gene TRBV6-5, with D unresolved. Trimming stripped 4 bases from V and 0 bases from J, with 10 bases between. CDR1 and CDR2 (germline): MNHEY, SVGAGI. The CDR3 totals 15 residues. The CDR3 nucleotides read TGTGCCAGCAGTTGGCTGATTCACTCTGGAAACACCATATATTTT. It encodes CASSWLIHSGNTIYF.

V usage is TRBV12-3 or TRBV12-4 and J usage is TRBJ2-7, with no clear D. Trimming pared 1 base from V and 3 bases from J, leaving 4 bases between. The CDR3 is 12 amino acids. CDR3 in amino acids: CASSLGDYEQYF. The CDR3 region has the DNA TGTGCCAGCAGTTTAGGCGACTACGAGCAGTACTTC.

The chain links TRBV28 to TRBJ2-7; 7 bases map to TRBD2. J gave up 2 bases and V 5 bases, and 6 bases lay outside the gene matches. CDR3 length: 14 amino acids. Germline values: CDR1 MDHEN, CDR2 SYDVKM. CDR3 in amino acids: CASSTSGVAYEQYF. Written as DNA, the CDR3 is TGTGCCAGCAGTACCAGCGGGGTCGCCTACGAGCAGTACTTC. Drawing the rest from reference TRBV28 and TRBJ2-7, the complete variable domain is DVKVTQSSRYLVKRTGEKVFLECVQDMDHENMFWYRQDPGLGLRLIYFSYDVKMKEKGDIPEGYSVSREKKERFSLILESASTNQTSMYLCASSTSGVAYEQYFGPGTRLTVT.

The V and J genes are TRBV24-1 and TRBJ2-7; the D gene is possibly TRBD1 (6 bases). The V gene lost 1 base and the J gene lost 0 bases, with 21 bases spanning the gap. The CDR3 runs 19 residues. Germline CDR1 reads KGHDR; CDR2 reads SFDVKD. CDR3 nucleotide sequence: TGTGCCACCAGTGATTTTGGCCCTACGATTAACAGGGACTCCTACGAGCAGTACTTC. The encoded protein is CATSDFGPTINRDSYEQYF.

V and J are TRBV2 and TRBJ1-5; D unclear. CDR3 length: 12 amino acids. The germline CDR1 and CDR2 sequences are SNHLY and FYNNEI. Trimming shortened V by 5 bases and J by 8 bases, and 10 bases separated the two germline ends. This CDR3 is CASSTDREPQHF. CDR3 bases: TGTGCCAGCAGTACCGACCGGGAGCCCCAGCATTTT.

The V gene is TRBV6-4, the J gene TRBJ1-6; possible D gene TRBD1, 6 bases. Trimming removed 6 bases from V and 10 bases from J, with 13 bases in between. The germline gives CDR1 MRHNA, CDR2 SNTAGT. This CDR3 spans 13 amino acids. CDR3 in amino acids: CASSPTGSSPLHF. The CDR3 nucleotides read TGTGCCAGCAGCCCTACAGGGTCCTCACCCCTCCACTTT.

V gene TRBV7-2 combines with J gene TRBJ2-7, with 12 nucleotides matching TRBD2. This CDR3 is built from 14 residues. Per the germline V gene, CDR1 is SGHTA and CDR2 is FQGNSA. Losses at the gene ends were 8 bases for V and 4 bases for J; bases not matched to a gene: 6. The CDR3 DNA reads as TGTGCCAGCCGCCGGACTAGCGGGATTTACGAGCAGTACTTC. This sequence encodes CASRRTSGIYEQYF. The full variable domain, completed using reference TRBV7-2 and TRBJ2-7, is GAGVSQSPSNKVTEKGKDVELRCDPISGHTALYWYRQSLGQGLEFLIYFQGNSAPDKSGLPSDRFSAERTGGSVSTLTIQRTQQEDSAVYLCASRRTSGIYEQYFGPGTRLTVT.

The chain combines TRBV28 with TRBJ1-2; 9 bases align to TRBD1. CDR3 length equals 15 residues. Germline values: CDR1 MDHEN, CDR2 SYDVKM. Trimming cost V 4 bases and J 4 bases; bases outside gene matches: 7. The CDR3 protein is CASSSGQGEGYGYTF. CDR3 coding DNA: TGTGCCAGCAGTTCGGGACAGGGAGAGGGCTATGGCTACACCTTC.

The chain links TRBV3-1 (or the pseudogene TRBV3-2) to TRBJ1-1; D remains ambiguous. The germline V gene encodes CDR1 LGHDT and CDR2 YNNKEL (reference sequence). The CDR3 extends over 14 amino acids. V lost 1 base to trimming and J lost 7 bases, with 13 bases between them. This CDR3 is CASSQGVEVGEAFF. The CDR3 DNA reads TGTGCCAGCAGCCAAGGAGTCGAGGTGGGTGAAGCTTTCTTT.

The CDR3 DNA follows: TGTGCCAGCACCCCCGACAGGTCCTATAATTCACCCCTCCACTTT. As protein: CASTPDRSYNSPLHF. The J gene is TRBJ1-6, the V gene TRBV6-5; D might be TRBD1 (6 bases). Germline V lookup: CDR1 MNHEY, CDR2 SVGAGI. The CDR3 extends over 15 amino acids. V lost 7 bases to trimming and J lost 1 base, with 11 bases between them.

The chain uses TRBV19 and TRBJ2-3; possibly TRBD2 for D (6 bases). Trimming pared 6 bases from V and 0 bases from J, leaving 10 bases between. Germline CDR1 reads LNHDA; CDR2 reads SQIVND (reference sequence). This CDR3 is 14 amino acids long. CDR3 protein: CASRGGVSTDTQYF. The CDR3 DNA follows: TGTGCCAGTAGAGGCGGGGTGAGCACAGATACGCAGTATTTT.

The rearrangement joins TRBV29-1 to TRBJ2-7; weak D call: TRBD1 (6 bases). The V and J ends lost 5 bases and 0 bases respectively, with 17 bases between them. CDR3 length: 15 amino acids. Germline CDR1 reads SQVTM; CDR2 reads ANQGSEA. The CDR3 spells CSVCALDRNSYEQYF. CDR3 sequence (DNA): TGCAGCGTTTGCGCCCTCGACAGGAACTCCTACGAGCAGTACTTC.

V and J are TRBV28 and TRBJ2-7; 9 bases align to TRBD1. Per germline, CDR1 MDHEN and CDR2 SYDVKM. The CDR3 covers 16 residues. The V segment lost 4 bases and the J segment 0 bases; nucleotides outside the gene matches: 7. This CDR3 reads CASSSTGTGSSYEQYF. In DNA, the CDR3 is TGTGCCAGCAGTTCGACCGGGACAGGGAGCTCCTACGAGCAGTACTTC.

This clone has a single count. The genes are TRBV19 and TRBJ2-7; 8 bases fit TRBD2. V shed 3 bases, J shed 4 bases, and the junction held 8 bases outside the gene matches. The CDR3 is 15 amino acids. Germline CDR1 reads LNHDA; CDR2 reads SQIVND (reference sequence). The CDR3 sequence: CASSITAGGVYEQYF. The CDR3 nucleotides read TGTGCCAGTAGTATTACGGCGGGGGGAGTATACGAGCAGTACTTC.

V gene TRBV6-2 or TRBV6-3 combines with J gene TRBJ2-2; TRBD2 might be the D (5 bases). V gave up 3 bases and J gave up 9 bases, with 26 bases separating them. The CDR3 consists of 18 residues. The V gene's germline CDR1 is MNHEY and CDR2 SVGEGT. As DNA, the CDR3 is TGTGCCAGCAGTTATTTCCTTAGGACGGAGGCCACACGTCGGGAGCTGTTTTTT. Amino acids: CASSYFLRTEATRRELFF.

The rearrangement uses TRBV27 and TRBJ1-1; D not certain. The CDR3 spans 13 residues. Germline V gene sequence: CDR1 MNHEY, CDR2 SMNVEV (reference sequence). Trimming pared 5 bases from V and 1 base from J, leaving 8 bases between. The CDR3 nucleotides read TGTGCCAGCAGTCAGGTGCGGAACACTGAAGCTTTCTTT. This gives the protein CASSQVRNTEAFF.

The chain carries TRBV7-2 and TRBJ2-1; 10 bases line up with TRBD2. The CDR3 contains 16 residues. Germline CDR1 and CDR2: SGHTA and FQGNSA. The V and J ends lost 5 bases and 6 bases, in that order; junction bases with no gene match: 10. This chain's CDR3 is CASSPQLAGSGNEQFF. The CDR3 region has the DNA TGTGCCAGCAGCCCCCAACTAGCGGGATCTGGCAATGAGCAGTTCTTC.

The V call is TRBV19, the J call TRBJ1-5; weak D call: TRBD1 (5 bases). Germline lookup yields CDR1 LNHDA and CDR2 SQIVND (reference sequence). The CDR3 covers 15 residues. V lost 5 bases, J lost 0 bases, and 11 bases lay in between. Here the CDR3 DNA reads TGTGCCAGTAGTGTACAGGTCTCTAGCAATCAGCCCCAGCATTTT. Protein sequence: CASSVQVSSNQPQHF.

The rearrangement links TRBV10-3 to TRBJ1-1; D ambiguous. Germline-derived CDR1 and CDR2 are ENHRY and SYGVKD. CDR3 size: 17 residues. V shed 2 bases and J shed 6 bases, with 22 bases lying between them. The CDR3 coding sequence is TGTGCCATCAGTGAGGGGCGGGGTCGGGTTGTGAGCGCTGAAGCTTTCTTT. Amino acid sequence: CAISEGRGRVVSAEAFF.

The chain carries TRBV19 and TRBJ2-2; 9 nucleotides match TRBD1. CDR1 and CDR2 (germline): LNHDA, SQIVND (reference sequence). This CDR3 spans 15 amino acids. The V gene end was trimmed by 6 bases and the J gene end by 2 bases; junction bases not matched to a gene: 4. Here the CDR3 DNA reads TGTGCCAGTAGCAGGGGACAGGGAAACACCGGGGAGCTGTTTTTT. Translating gives CASSRGQGNTGELFF. Full variable domain (rest looked up from reference TRBV19 and TRBJ2-2): DGGITQSPKYLFRKEGQNVTLSCEQNLNHDAMYWYRQDPGQGLRLIYYSQIVNDFQKGDIAEGYSVSREKKESFPLTVTSAQKNPTAFYLCASSRGQGNTGELFFGEGSRLTVL.

This chain uses TRBV27 with TRBJ2-1, with a possible D match to TRBD1 (5 bases). This CDR3 contains 13 residues. Per germline, CDR1 MNHEY and CDR2 SMNVEV (reference sequence). V was pared by 3 bases and J by 9 bases, with 12 bases between. The CDR3 sequence is CASSFGRGFEQFF. The CDR3 DNA is TGTGCCAGCAGTTTTGGAAGGGGATTTGAGCAGTTCTTC.

The chain recombines TRBV7-9 with TRBJ2-1; D is undetermined. The V end lost 6 bases, the J end lost 5 bases, and 11 bases lay between the germline ends. CDR3 size: 13 residues. Looked up from germline, CDR1 is SEHNR and CDR2 is FQNEAQ (reference sequence). CDR3 bases: TGTGCCAGCAGATCTGTTCCTCACAATGAGCAGTTCTTC. This encodes CASRSVPHNEQFF.

This chain connects TRBV28 to TRBJ1-2, with a weak D call TRBD1 (5 bases). In germline, CDR1 is MDHEN, CDR2 SYDVKM. CDR3 length: 13 residues. The V and J ends lost 6 bases and 4 bases respectively, with 12 bases between them. CDR3 amino acids: CASSPGGGYGYTF. As DNA, the CDR3 is TGTGCCAGCAGCCCTGGGGGGGGCTATGGCTACACCTTC.

The rearrangement links TRBV28 to TRBJ1-2; D may be TRBD1 (6 bases). Germline V gives CDR1 MDHEN, CDR2 SYDVKM. CDR3 length equals 13 residues. V shed 2 bases and J shed 3 bases, with 7 bases lying between them. CDR3 nucleotides: TGTGCCAGCAGTTTAGCAGGGGACTATGGCTACACCTTC. Translated, it gives CASSLAGDYGYTF.

This chain joins TRBV28 and TRBJ2-7; D perhaps matches TRBD1 (5 bases). The CDR3 totals 13 residues. Trimming removed 7 bases from V and 12 bases from J, with 22 bases in between. Germline V gene lookup returns CDR1 MDHEN and CDR2 SYDVKM. The CDR3 spells CASNLPRTRETYF. CDR3 nucleotide sequence: TGTGCCAGCAATCTTCCCAGGACAAGAGAAACGTACTTC.

The rearrangement uses TRBV15 and TRBJ1-1; D is possibly TRBD1 (5 bases). V lost 6 bases and J lost 4, with 18 bases in between. CDR1 is LNHNV, CDR2 YYDKDF, per germline (reference sequence). This CDR3 is 15 amino acids long. The CDR3 loop is CATRVSPTGGTEAFF. CDR3 coding DNA: TGTGCCACCAGAGTTAGCCCTACGGGGGGCACTGAAGCTTTCTTT.